This T cell receptor beta chain came from a study of T cell repertoires in cytomegalovirus infection. Study-level points and caveats: CMV-specific TCR beta clonotypes restricted by HLA-C were the ones dominating the ex vivo response.

MiXCR, run by TCRdb on the reads, gives a single entry per CDR3 protein. Of about 830,000 distinct CDR3 sequences listed, approximately 30% were seen once; the top ten hold 9.5% to 15%. Deletions cut 1 base from V and 0 bases from J, with 6 bases between. CDR1 is ENHRY, CDR2 SYGVKD, per germline. The CDR3 has 15 amino acids. This clonotype was detected only a few times. Its antigen is undetermined. The sequenced sample was cultured CD8+ T cells from PBMCs, obtained from culture after CMV antigen stimulation. This receptor was identified in a human donor in good health (CMV status not recorded). Some clones in this sample may be carry-over from other donors' samples. This chain connects TRBV10-3 to TRBJ1-4; no reliable D call. The CDR3 here is CAISEYRTTNEKLFF. The CDR3 coding sequence is TGTGCCATCAGTGAGTACAGAACAACTAATGAAAAACTGTTTTTT.